Following are 18 T cell receptor beta chains from one sample sequenced in a study of T cell changes during pregnancy in multiple sclerosis. TCRdb's copy holds only in-frame clones and misses some; the assay was immunoSEQ multiplex PCR. The data hold roughly 38,000 clones, with 85% to 95% observed a single time. Sequencing was performed on CD8+ T cells from peripheral blood mononuclear cells, taken in the third trimester of pregnancy. Source of these receptors: a female donor with multiple sclerosis, enrolled in a pregnancy study.

The chain is built from TRBV29-1 and TRBJ1-2, with D tentatively TRBD1 (5 bases). Germline-derived CDR1 and CDR2 are SQVTM and ANQGSEA. V gave up 0 bases and J gave up 4 bases, with 18 bases separating them. This CDR3 is 16 amino acids long. CDR3 sequence reads: CSVEDWGSGEGYGYTF. The CDR3 nucleotides are TGCAGCGTTGAAGACTGGGGCAGTGGGGAAGGCTATGGCTACACCTTC.

The chain uses TRBV6-5 and TRBJ2-7; 7 nucleotides line up with TRBD1. Germline loops: CDR1 MNHEY, CDR2 SVGAGI. This CDR3 region has 16 residues. V shed 0 bases, J shed 3 bases, and the junction held 8 bases outside the gene matches. The DNA of the CDR3 is TGTGCCAGCAGTTACTCGCAGACAGGGACAAGCTACGAGCAGTACTTC. This translates into CASSYSQTGTSYEQYF.

The chain couples TRBV5-1 to TRBJ1-1; D is perhaps TRBD1 (6 bases). The germline V gene encodes CDR1 SGHRS and CDR2 YFSETQ. Between the trimmed V and J ends, which lost 1 base and 4 bases, there was a span of 8 bases. The CDR3 length is 13 residues. The CDR3 DNA reads TGCGCCAGCAGCTTGTACAGGGCCACTGAAGCTTTCTTT. Translation gives CASSLYRATEAFF.

This clone was recorded only once. This rearrangement joins TRBV4-1 to TRBJ2-2; 7 bases fit TRBD1. The CDR3 is made up of 14 amino acids. With V trimmed by 8 bases and J by 2 bases, 5 bases remained unmatched. The germline CDR1 and CDR2 sequences are MGHRA and YSYEKL. The CDR3 coding sequence is TGCGCCAGCGGCAACAGGGGTAACACCGGGGAGCTGTTTTTT. This translates into CASGNRGNTGELFF.

The chain uses TRBV15 and TRBJ1-5; possibly TRBD1 for D (5 bases). The germline gives CDR1 LNHNV, CDR2 YYDKDF (reference sequence). The CDR3 is 14 residues long. With 2 bases removed from V and 2 bases from J, the gap between germline ends came to 7 bases. The CDR3 region is CATSRQGGNQPQHF. The CDR3 bases are TGTGCCACCAGCAGACAGGGTGGCAATCAGCCCCAGCATTTT.

This clone was observed once. V usage is TRBV6-6 and J usage is TRBJ2-1, with 12 bases lining up with TRBD2. The germline V gene has CDR1 MNHNY and CDR2 SVGAGI (reference sequence). CDR3 length equals 15 residues. J lost 10 bases, V lost 1 base, and 5 bases had no gene match. The chain's CDR3 is CASSYLKGLAGEQFF. As DNA, the CDR3 is TGTGCCAGCAGTTACTTGAAGGGACTAGCGGGCGAGCAGTTCTTC.

V usage is TRBV30 and J usage is TRBJ1-5; 9 nucleotides line up with TRBD1. The CDR3 runs 14 residues. Germline lookup yields CDR1 GTSNPN and CDR2 SVGIG (reference sequence). The V gene end was trimmed by 2 bases and the J gene end by 7 bases; junction bases not matched to a gene: 6. CDR3 sequence reads: CAWSSGQGIQPQHF. The CDR3 region has the DNA TGTGCCTGGAGTTCCGGACAGGGGATACAGCCCCAGCATTTT.

The chain recombines TRBV2 with TRBJ2-3; 11 bases match TRBD2. The CDR3 sequence is 16 residues long. The V and J ends lost 5 bases and 1 base, in that order; junction bases with no gene match: 5. CDR1 is SNHLY, CDR2 FYNNEI, per germline. For the CDR3, the DNA is TGTGCCAGCAGTCTGATAGCGGGAGGGGGCACAGATACGCAGTATTTT. It specifies CASSLIAGGGTDTQYF.

The V call is TRBV7-9, the J call TRBJ2-4; possible D gene TRBD2, 6 bases. The CDR3 extends over 15 amino acids. Trimming took 5 bases from V and 0 from J, leaving 11 bases between them. Germline CDR1 SEHNR, CDR2 FQNEAQ (reference sequence). CDR3 sequence reads: CASSNSGLAKNIQYF. In DNA form, the CDR3 reads TGTGCCAGCAGCAATAGCGGCTTAGCCAAAAACATTCAGTACTTC.

CDR3 residues: CASSGTGEWEQFF. DNA of the CDR3: TGTGCCAGTTCCGGGACAGGGGAATGGGAGCAGTTCTTC. The chain couples TRBV6-1 to TRBJ2-1, with 10 bases that match TRBD1. V trimming: 9 bases; J trimming: 10 bases; junction bases outside the gene matches: 9. CDR1 is MNHNS and CDR2 is SASEGT in the germline V gene. This CDR3 is built from 13 residues.

The chain employs TRBV7-2 and TRBJ2-5; TRBD2 matches at 7 bases. The trim removed 1 base at V and 2 bases at J, leaving 4 bases unmatched. The CDR3 has 15 residues. Germline CDR1 is SGHTA and CDR2 is FQGNSA. Written as DNA, the CDR3 is TGTGCCAGCAGCTTAGGGGGGGGTCCGCAAGAGACCCAGTACTTC. It specifies CASSLGGGPQETQYF.

V usage is TRBV7-8 and J usage is TRBJ2-1; 12 bases map to TRBD2. With V trimmed by 5 bases and J by 4 bases, 18 bases remained unmatched. The CDR3 covers 20 residues. Germline CDR1 is SGHVS and CDR2 is FQNEAQ. The DNA for the CDR3 is TGTGCCAGCAGCCACCCCCGGACTAGCGGGACAAACCGAGGGTACAATGAGCAGTTCTTC. Residues: CASSHPRTSGTNRGYNEQFF.

This sequence joins TRBV5-4 and TRBJ2-7, with 11 bases identical to TRBD2. There are 17 residues in the CDR3. The germline V gene encodes CDR1 SGHNT and CDR2 YYREEE (reference sequence). The V segment lost 4 bases and the J segment 4 bases; nucleotides outside the gene matches: 13. CDR3 in DNA: TGTGCCAGCAGCCCCACTAGCGGGAGTGGTGTATTGTACGAGCAGTACTTC. Translation gives CASSPTSGSGVLYEQYF.

The chain couples TRBV7-8 to TRBJ1-1; D ambiguous. CDR1 is SGHVS and CDR2 is FQNEAQ in the germline V gene. The CDR3 is made up of 14 amino acids. Trimming cost V 4 bases and J 0 bases, with 9 bases left between them. The CDR3 bases are TGTGCCAGCAGCTATGGCAGATTGAACACTGAAGCTTTCTTT. It translates to CASSYGRLNTEAFF.

The rearrangement uses TRBV7-9 and TRBJ2-1; 9 bases are a match to TRBD2. Trimming removed 5 bases from V and 8 bases from J; junction bases left unmatched: 22. The CDR3 length is 19 residues. CDR1 and CDR2 from the germline V gene are SEHNR and FQNEAQ (reference sequence). The CDR3 loop reads CASSPKTLDSGSSLDEQFF. As DNA, the CDR3 is TGTGCCAGCAGCCCAAAAACCCTAGATAGCGGGAGTTCACTCGATGAGCAGTTCTTC.

This chain connects TRBV5-1 to TRBJ2-3; perhaps TRBD2 as D (7 bases). This CDR3 comprises 16 residues. The V end was cut by 4 bases, the J end by 0 bases, with 15 bases between. Germline lookup yields CDR1 SGHRS and CDR2 YFSETQ. Here the CDR3 reads CASSPAGHTSTDTQYF. As DNA, the CDR3 is TGCGCCAGCAGCCCAGCGGGACACACTAGCACAGATACGCAGTATTTT.

The chain couples TRBV19 to TRBJ2-2, with a tentative D call TRBD1 (5 bases). The length of the CDR3 is 13 residues. The germline CDR1 and CDR2 sequences are LNHDA and SQIVND (reference sequence). Trimming shortened V by 2 bases and J by 7 bases, and 8 bases separated the two germline ends. In nucleotides, the CDR3 is TGTGCCAGTAGTATAAAGGGGTACGGGGAGCTGTTTTTT. Its protein is CASSIKGYGELFF.

The rearrangement joins TRBV25-1 to TRBJ2-7; D is possibly TRBD1 (5 bases). Germline CDR1 and CDR2: MGHDK and SYGVNS. CDR3 length: 11 amino acids. V was cut by 5 bases and J by 4 bases, with 6 bases left in between. In DNA form, the CDR3 reads TGTGCCAGCAGTTCAGGGTACGAGCAGTACTTC. Translating gives CASSSGYEQYF.